This T cell receptor beta chain was captured in a study of shared clonotypes between healthy human individuals (TCRdb year 2020). In the study overall: Three men and a couple of women, aged 18 to 49 years, made up the cohort. To estimate repertoire size and how much clonotypes are shared between individuals, the study performed deep sequencing of blood TCR repertoires from a few healthy adults. Per donor, leukapheresis produced somewhere between about 0.94 and 10 billion PBMCs. To increase sequencing depth and limit assay-specific biases, TCR repertoire library preparation and sequencing were carried out by different laboratories using diverse techniques.

Points on this clone: Its antigen is not yet known. No quality values exist for individual bases; no much larger clone is one base distant.

Using the deep immunoSEQ assay, multiplex PCR amplified TCR CDR3 regions from genomic DNA. For each cell subset, the extracted genomic DNA was distributed evenly across all wells of several immunoSEQ 96-well plates, and each plate served as one replicate. For unsorted PBMC, approximately 310 ng genomic DNA, equal to roughly 33,000 T cell genomes, was loaded into each replicate PCR. Ten immunoSEQ deep assay plates were used to sequence the unsorted PBMC genomic DNA. Purified libraries were quantified with a Qubit 3.0 fluorometer, sized on a Bioanalyzer 2100, and re-quantified with the KAPA Library Quantification kit. A separate single-read 150-cycle Illumina NextSeq 550 flow cell was used to sequence each immunoSEQ 96-well plate. From the authors' description of their analysis: Because the immunoSEQ output included only junctional sequences and no quality scores, the filtering could not be the same as the filtering used for full-length reads. To assign V/J genes and CDR3, sequences were annotated against IMGT germline references using PyIR, a Python wrapper for IgBLAST v1.9. Reads were filtered out if the reads had weak V/J assignments (E-value above 1e-6), no CDR3, stop codons, out-of-frame junctions, or ambiguous translated residues. V3J clonotypes were defined as sequences sharing an identical inferred V gene, J gene, and CDR3 amino acid sequence. The percentage overlap between two repertoires was calculated by dividing the number of shared unique clonotypes by the size of the smaller repertoire. RTK rarefaction, the Chao1 estimator, and Recon v2.1 estimates of unobserved clonotypes were used to assess repertoire richness. Imported from immuneACCESS, the table was reduced by TCRdb to in-frame sequences with V and J called. These copies leave out some clones; in studies compared against another copy, an unresolved V gene accounts for under half, and the cause of the remainder is not known. V and J calls and clone size are given by that table; D and trimming were obtained from the DNA. The sample profile shows about half a million clones; 79% of them were found once. About 12% of the sample lies in the top ten.

Donors were healthy HIV-negative adults with no recently reported acute infections or vaccinations. Every donor was a Caucasian adult living in Nashville, Tennessee, USA. For unsorted samples, around 85 million PBMCs were counted, and genomic DNA was extracted using the QIAamp DNA Blood Mini kit. Blood was collected by leukapheresis, and PBMCs were isolated by Ficoll-Histopaque density gradient centrifugation and then cryopreserved in liquid nitrogen vapor phase. General study outcomes and caveats: The small number of donors limited the genetic and exposure-history diversity represented. Based on pairwise subsampling, the degree of clonotype sharing among donors was expected to be affected by sequencing depth. Sampling was limited to blood, and TCR repertoires in tissue likely differ from TCR repertoires in blood.

Via the germline V gene, CDR1 is MNHEY and CDR2 SVGAGI. The CDR3 runs 13 amino acids, cysteine and phenylalanine included. Only the CDR3 portion is preserved as DNA: 39 bases, with reading frame beginning at the first base. Trimming accounts for 5 bases at V and 14 bases at J, while the number of junction bases matched to no gene is 5. Recombination linked TRBV6-5 to TRBJ2-1, and 14 junction bases match TRBD2. This TCR was sampled from a woman aged 40 to 55 in good health. Some clones in this sample may be carry-over from other donors' samples. Material: PBMCs. The encoded CDR3 is CASSQGLAGGEFF. The DNA sequence is TGTGCCAGCAGTCAAGGACTAGCGGGAGGAGAGTTCTTC.